This T cell receptor beta chain appears in the sequencing data of a study of T cells in Graves' hyperthyroidism and ophthalmopathy. Losses at the gene ends were 8 bases for V and 5 bases for J; bases not matched to a gene: 9. The germline V gene encodes CDR1 ENHRY and CDR2 SYGVKD. This CDR3 has 14 residues. Lactation, pregnancy, other autoimmune disease or uncontrolled infection excluded patients. Amplification of TCR beta CDR3 regions used RNA as the template. First-round RT-PCR of the TCR CDR3 relied on the HTBI primer set. Each CDR3 protein gets one entry after TCRdb re-called the multiplex PCR reads with MiXCR. The table lists hundreds of thousands of distinct CDR3 sequences, 14% of them singletons.

The TCR comes from a woman in her thirties or forties with Graves' hyperthyroidism. The sample taken for sequencing was blood. The J gene is TRBJ2-7, the V gene TRBV10-3, with TRBD2 identical over 10 bases. The CDR3 spells CAIGRLAGVHEQYF. CDR3 DNA sequence: TGTGCCATCGGTCGACTAGCGGGTGTACACGAGCAGTACTTC.